The clone carrying this TCR beta chain occurred a few times. Time point denoted: pre-sensitization, week 0. Treatment meaning: therapeutic diphenylcyclopropenone sensitization with weekly scalp DPC. Individual cDNA molecules each carried unique molecular identifiers attached by the library. MiXCR, run by TCRdb on the RACE reads, gives a single entry per CDR3 protein. The sample carries around 120,000 distinct CDR3 sequences, around an eighth recorded once. The data originate from a study of human T cells and chemical hapten exposure. In germline, CDR1 is SQVTM, CDR2 ANQGSEA. Trimming took off 4 bases at V and 6 bases at J, with 9 bases between the two ends. This CDR3 has 11 residues.

Source: whole blood, taken in connection with sensitization to the hapten diphenylcyclopropenone (DPC). The origin of this receptor is a woman aged 18-29 years with alopecia areata. Some clones in this sample may be carry-over from other donors' samples. The gene calls are TRBV29-1 and TRBJ1-1, with D tentatively TRBD1 (5 bases). CDR3 sequence (DNA): TGCAGCGTTGGCGGGGGTCCTGAAGCTTTCTTT. Its translation is CSVGGGPEAFF.